Listed here are 27 T cell receptor beta chains from one sample, sequenced in a study of blood T cell repertoires in COVID-19 (TCRdb year 2020). The receptor library was made with the immunoSEQ multiplex PCR assay. TCRdb's version of the immuneACCESS table is confined to in-frame rearrangements and falls short of the full clone set. An unresolved V gene accounts for under half of the shortfall where checked; the remainder is of unknown origin. The sample table records some 42,000 clones; 77% of these occur just once. Under 30% of the sample goes to the ten largest clones. Sample: peripheral blood. All receptors derive from a woman in her 70s with acute or convalescent COVID-19.

The rearrangement uses TRBV6-2 or TRBV6-3 and TRBJ2-7; tentative D call: TRBD1 (6 bases). The CDR3 sequence is 16 residues long. Trimming cost V 0 bases and J 0 bases, with 12 bases left between them. The germline gives CDR1 MNHEY, CDR2 SVGEGT. This CDR3 is CASSYSRTALSYEQYF. The CDR3, as DNA: TGTGCCAGCAGTTACTCGAGGACAGCCCTCTCCTACGAGCAGTACTTC.

Notes on this clone: At one end, the junction sequence differs from germline, possibly due to a read error. This sequence joins TRBV7-7 and TRBJ2-3; 7 positions match TRBD1. CDR1 is SSHAT and CDR2 is FNYEAQ in the germline V gene (reference sequence). CDR3 length: 18 residues. The CDR3 DNA reads TGTGCTAGCAGCTTCCCAAACCTACAGGGGCTTAGTACAGATACGCAGTATTTT. This sequence encodes CASSFPNLQGLSTDTQYF.

The chain recombines TRBV2 with TRBJ1-5, with 11 bases aligning to TRBD1. CDR3 size: 14 residues. After removal of 4 bases from V and 6 bases from J, the junction contained 2 bases not matched to a gene. Germline V lookup: CDR1 SNHLY, CDR2 FYNNEI. The CDR3 DNA follows: TGTGCCAGCAGTGTTGGACAGGGGGCTCAGCCCCAGCATTTT. It codes for CASSVGQGAQPQHF.

The rearrangement links TRBV30 to TRBJ1-1; D might be TRBD1 (6 bases). Germline assignment: CDR1 GTSNPN and CDR2 SVGIG (reference sequence). V was shortened by 4 bases and J by 2 bases, with 11 bases between the two germline ends. The CDR3 has 13 amino acids. CDR3 sequence: CAWTTGFNTEAFF. The DNA of the CDR3 is TGTGCCTGGACCACAGGGTTTAACACTGAAGCTTTCTTT.

The chain is built from TRBV7-2 and TRBJ1-2; D might be TRBD1 (5 bases). This CDR3 has 16 amino acids. Germline CDR1 and CDR2: SGHTA and FQGNSA. Trimming left V 2 bases short and J 8 bases short, with 21 bases between. DNA for the CDR3: TGTGCCAGCAGCTTACGGGGGACCGATTATGCGGACGGCTACACCTTC. Protein: CASSLRGTDYADGYTF.

This chain connects TRBV3-1 (or the pseudogene TRBV3-2) to TRBJ2-2, with 12 nucleotides matching TRBD2. J gave up 8 bases and V 1 base, and 5 bases lay outside the gene matches. This CDR3 spans 16 amino acids. The germline V gene encodes CDR1 LGHDT and CDR2 YNNKEL (reference sequence). In nucleotides, the CDR3 is TGTGCCAGCAGCCAAGCCAGGACTAGCGGGACTGGGGAGCTGTTTTTT. Its protein product is CASSQARTSGTGELFF.

This chain uses TRBV19 with TRBJ1-5; D is unclear. V shed 1 base and J shed 0 bases, with 7 bases lying between them. The CDR3 extends over 15 amino acids. CDR1 LNHDA and CDR2 SQIVND come from the germline V gene (reference sequence). CDR3 nucleotides: TGTGCCAGTAGTATAGGACTTCATAGCAATCAGCCCCAGCATTTT. Translating gives CASSIGLHSNQPQHF. The whole variable domain, remainder taken from reference TRBV19 and TRBJ1-5, is DGGITQSPKYLFRKEGQNVTLSCEQNLNHDAMYWYRQDPGQGLRLIYYSQIVNDFQKGDIAEGYSVSREKKESFPLTVTSAQKNPTAFYLCASSIGLHSNQPQHFGDGTRLSIL.

The gene calls are TRBV6-5 and TRBJ1-5; D is unclear. This CDR3 has 13 residues. CDR1 and CDR2 (germline): MNHEY, SVGAGI. V lost 6 bases and J lost 0, with 6 bases in between. The CDR3 DNA is TGTGCCAGCAGCCAGGATAGCAATCAGCCCCAGCATTTT. It translates to CASSQDSNQPQHF.

Only one count was recorded for this clone. The chain carries TRBV11-2 and TRBJ2-5; TRBD1 agrees at 7 bases. J was trimmed by 4 bases and V by 6 bases; bases with no gene match: 2. The germline V gene has CDR1 SGHAT and CDR2 FQNNGV. There are 12 residues in the CDR3. The CDR3 DNA reads TGTGCCAGCAGTTACAGGGGAGAGACCCAGTACTTC. This codes for CASSYRGETQYF.

The chain joins TRBV19 to TRBJ2-6; TRBD1 might be the D (7 bases). Looked up from germline, CDR1 is LNHDA and CDR2 is SQIVND (reference sequence). CDR3 length equals 16 residues. The V end was cut by 6 bases, the J end by 0 bases, with 12 bases between. CDR3 in DNA: TGTGCCAGTAGCGCGGGACAGTTCTCTGGGGCCAACGTCCTGACTTTC. This codes for CASSAGQFSGANVLTF.

This clone appeared a few times. CDR3: CASSPTGGHSPLHF. CDR3 in DNA: TGTGCCAGCAGCCCAACAGGGGGGCATTCACCCCTCCACTTT. The J gene is TRBJ1-6, the V gene TRBV4-2; 8 nucleotides line up with TRBD1. Germline-derived CDR1 and CDR2 are LGHNA and YNFKEQ. This CDR3 spans 14 amino acids. The ends lost 4 bases at V and 8 bases at J; junction bases unmatched: 4.

This chain joins TRBV28 and TRBJ2-3; a possible D gene is TRBD1 (6 bases). The CDR3 is 17 residues long. Between the trimmed V and J ends, which lost 1 base and 1 base, there was a span of 15 bases. Germline-derived CDR1 and CDR2 are MDHEN and SYDVKM. CDR3 nucleotides: TGTGCCAGCAGTTTATATCAGGGGCGATATGGCACAGATACGCAGTATTTT. This encodes CASSLYQGRYGTDTQYF.

A few counts support this clone. The gene calls are TRBV6-6 and TRBJ2-7; no clear D gene. Germline V lookup: CDR1 MNHNY, CDR2 SVGAGI (reference sequence). V lost 0 bases and J lost 1, with 13 bases in between. There are 16 residues in the CDR3. CDR3: CASSYSDQDNSYEQYF. CDR3 nucleotide sequence: TGTGCCAGCAGTTACTCTGACCAGGATAATTCCTACGAGCAGTACTTC.

This rearrangement joins TRBV19 to TRBJ2-1, with 8 bases aligning to TRBD1. In germline, CDR1 is LNHDA, CDR2 SQIVND (reference sequence). V trimming: 4 bases; J trimming: 1 base; junction bases outside the gene matches: 6. The CDR3 extends over 16 amino acids. CDR3 region: CASSTRRQGSYNEQFF. The CDR3 DNA is TGTGCCAGTAGTACTCGAAGACAGGGGTCCTACAATGAGCAGTTCTTC.

The V gene is TRBV28, the J gene TRBJ2-7, with TRBD1 identical over 8 bases. The CDR3 has 14 amino acids. Losses at the gene ends were 6 bases for V and 5 bases for J; bases not matched to a gene: 9. Germline CDR1 is MDHEN and CDR2 is SYDVKM. Written as DNA, the CDR3 is TGTGCCAGCAGCCTGGGGACAGGTTCTCACGAGCAGTACTTC. Translation gives CASSLGTGSHEQYF. Drawing the rest from reference TRBV28 and TRBJ2-7, the complete variable domain is DVKVTQSSRYLVKRTGEKVFLECVQDMDHENMFWYRQDPGLGLRLIYFSYDVKMKEKGDIPEGYSVSREKKERFSLILESASTNQTSMYLCASSLGTGSHEQYFGPGTRLTVT.

The J gene is TRBJ1-1, the V gene TRBV10-3, with 7 bases lining up with TRBD1. The V gene end was trimmed by 6 bases and the J gene end by 2 bases; junction bases not matched to a gene: 6. In germline, CDR1 is ENHRY, CDR2 SYGVKD. This CDR3 is built from 14 residues. The CDR3 loop reads CAIRTGTENTEAFF. The CDR3 DNA is TGTGCCATCAGGACCGGGACAGAAAACACTGAAGCTTTCTTT.

Regarding this clone: Sequence at one end of the junction differs from germline and may be a read error. The chain links TRBV7-3 to TRBJ2-1; 9 bases align to TRBD2. Germline CDR1 SGHTA, CDR2 FQGTGA. The CDR3 sequence is 15 residues long. The CDR3 reads CASSFWAGGLNEQFF. Here the CDR3 DNA reads TGCGCCAGCAGCTTTTGGGCGGGGGGGCTAAATGAGCAGTTCTTC.

Only one count was recorded for this clone. V is TRBV9 and J is TRBJ1-2; D gene unclear. The CDR3 loop spans 15 amino acids. The ends were cut back, 4 bases at V and 6 bases at J, with 19 bases in the middle. CDR1 is SGDLS and CDR2 is YYNGEE in the germline V gene. The CDR3 DNA reads TGTGCCAGCAGCACCCGGTCTGAAACTACGGATGGCTACACCTTC. Its translation is CASSTRSETTDGYTF.

This clone is a singleton in its sample. This rearrangement joins TRBV7-2 to TRBJ1-2, with 8 bases matching TRBD1. From germline, CDR1 is SGHTA and CDR2 FQGNSA. The CDR3 consists of 13 residues. The ends lost 5 bases at V and 8 bases at J; junction bases unmatched: 7. In DNA form, the CDR3 reads TGTGCCAGCAGCACAGGACAGGGCTTAGGCTACACCTTC. Translation gives CASSTGQGLGYTF.

The rearrangement uses TRBV2 and TRBJ1-5; no definite D call. Trimming shortened V by 5 bases and J by 0 bases, and 11 bases separated the two germline ends. Germline CDR1 and CDR2: SNHLY and FYNNEI. CDR3 size: 15 residues. Here the CDR3 DNA reads TGTGCCAGCAGTTCAGGCTTGGATAGCAATCAGCCCCAGCATTTT. It translates to CASSSGLDSNQPQHF. Using reference TRBV2 and TRBJ1-5 for the parts outside the CDR3, the full variable domain is EPEVTQTPSHQVTQMGQEVILRCVPISNHLYFYWYRQILGQKVEFLVSFYNNEISEKSEIFDDQFSVERPDGSNFTLKIRSTKLEDSAMYFCASSSGLDSNQPQHFGDGTRLSIL.

This clone was found a few times. The V and J genes are TRBV29-1 and TRBJ1-2, with a tentative D call TRBD1 (6 bases). Germline values: CDR1 SQVTM, CDR2 ANQGSEA. The CDR3 length is 12 residues. V dropped 4 bases and J dropped 4 bases, with 10 bases sitting between them. CDR3 nucleotides: TGCAGCGTTGTATCAGGGGCCTATGGCTACACCTTC. As protein: CSVVSGAYGYTF. The full variable domain, its missing parts supplied by reference TRBV29-1 and TRBJ1-2, is SAVISQKPSRDICQRGTSLTIQCQVDSQVTMMFWYRQQPGQSLTLIATANQGSEATYESGFVIDKFPISRPNLTFSTLTVSNMSPEDSSIYLCSVVSGAYGYTFGSGTRLTVV.

The rearrangement uses TRBV5-1 and TRBJ2-3; 7 nucleotides line up with TRBD1. The ends lost 0 bases at V and 2 bases at J; junction bases unmatched: 12. Germline CDR1 reads SGHRS; CDR2 reads YFSETQ. CDR3 length: 18 residues. DNA for the CDR3: TGCGCCAGCAGCTTGGTGGGGACAGCCGACCGCCCCACAGATACGCAGTATTTT. This codes for CASSLVGTADRPTDTQYF. Full variable domain (outside the CDR3, taken from reference TRBV5-1 and TRBJ2-3): KAGVTQTPRYLIKTRGQQVTLSCSPISGHRSVSWYQQTPGQGLQFLFEYFSETQRNKGNFPGRFSGRQFSNSRSEMNVSTLELGDSALYLCASSLVGTADRPTDTQYFGPGTRLTVL.

The V and J genes are TRBV2 and TRBJ1-1; the D gene is possibly TRBD1 (5 bases). Germline loops: CDR1 SNHLY, CDR2 FYNNEI. CDR3 length: 14 amino acids. V was trimmed by 6 bases and J by 3 bases, leaving 14 bases between them. This chain's CDR3 is CASRKDTTHTEAFF. CDR3 DNA: TGTGCCAGCAGGAAGGACACCACCCACACTGAAGCTTTCTTT.

The genes are TRBV4-2 and TRBJ2-6, with D possibly being TRBD2 (5 bases). Germline CDR1 and CDR2: LGHNA and YNFKEQ. The CDR3 contains 15 residues. Trimming removed 4 bases at V and 0 bases at J, with 7 bases between. This chain's CDR3 is CASSPRDSGANVLTF. The DNA for the CDR3 is TGTGCCAGCAGCCCCCGGGACTCTGGGGCCAACGTCCTGACTTTC.

The chain uses TRBV7-2 and TRBJ1-1; 8 bases map to TRBD1. Looked up from germline, CDR1 is SGHTA and CDR2 is FQGNSA. The length of the CDR3 is 15 residues. With V trimmed by 1 base and J by 1 base, 2 bases remained unmatched. The CDR3 DNA reads TGTGCCAGCAGCTTAGTGGGGACAGGGAACACTGAAGCTTTCTTT. Its protein is CASSLVGTGNTEAFF.

The gene calls are TRBV18 and TRBJ1-6; 7 bases map to TRBD1. Germline V lookup: CDR1 KGHSH, CDR2 LQKENI. V lost 4 bases, J lost 5 bases, and 2 bases stayed unmatched. The CDR3 covers 14 residues. The CDR3, as DNA: TGTGCCAGCTCACTGGGACAGAATAATTCACCCCTCCACTTT. It encodes CASSLGQNNSPLHF. The whole variable domain, remainder taken from reference TRBV18 and TRBJ1-6, is NAGVMQNPRHLVRRRGQEARLRCSPMKGHSHVYWYRQLPEEGLKFMVYLQKENIIDESGMPKERFSAEFPKEGPSILRIQQVVRGDSAAYFCASSLGQNNSPLHFGNGTRLTVT.

This chain links TRBV5-1 with TRBJ1-3; 7 nucleotides line up with TRBD1. J lost 0 bases, V lost 2 bases, and 14 bases had no gene match. In germline, CDR1 is SGHRS, CDR2 YFSETQ. This CDR3 region has 19 residues. The CDR3 bases are TGCGCCAGCAGCTTAAAAGGCACACCGGGACAGAGCTCTGGAAACACCATATATTTT. Its translation is CASSLKGTPGQSSGNTIYF.